These 16 T cell receptor beta chains came from one sample sequenced in a study of blood T cell repertoires in COVID-19 (TCRdb year 2020). Library creation used the immunoSEQ multiplex PCR assay. TCRdb provides this immuneACCESS table in a form limited to in-frame rearrangements. Some clones are lacking; in checked studies, under half of them reflect an unresolved V gene, and why the rest are absent is not known. This sample lists hundreds of thousands of clones; approximately 90% were detected once. Together, the top ten hold 1.4% of the sample. Sequencing used peripheral blood. These TCRs come from a woman aged 25-40 years with active or convalescent COVID-19.

This clone was picked up one time. This chain links TRBV6-6 with TRBJ2-2; 7 nucleotides align to TRBD2. This CDR3 comprises 15 residues. CDR1 and CDR2 from the germline V gene are MNHNY and SVGAGI (reference sequence). V lost 6 bases to trimming and J lost 3 bases; unmatched junction nucleotides: 7. The CDR3 loop reads CASRGAGLDTGELFF. CDR3 DNA: TGTGCCAGCAGGGGAGCGGGGTTGGACACCGGGGAGCTGTTTTTT.

The chain uses TRBV20-1 and TRBJ1-3; D unclear. Germline-derived CDR1 and CDR2 are DFQATT and SNEGSKA (reference sequence). The CDR3 extends over 14 amino acids. Deletions cut 3 bases from V and 0 bases from J, with 9 bases between. CDR3 loop: CSASSWASGNTIYF. CDR3 nucleotide sequence: TGCAGTGCTAGTAGTTGGGCCTCTGGAAACACCATATATTTT.

The chain has TRBV6-2 or TRBV6-3 and TRBJ2-6; 10 bases agree with TRBD1. Trimming took 4 bases from V and 0 from J; bases not matched to a gene: 3. Germline CDR1 and CDR2: MNHEY and SVGEGT. CDR3 length: 17 residues. The CDR3 protein is CASSLTGGDSGANVLTF. CDR3 nucleotide sequence: TGTGCCAGCAGTTTGACAGGGGGCGACTCTGGGGCCAACGTCCTGACTTTC.

J is TRBJ2-1 and V is TRBV6-1; possible D gene TRBD2, 5 bases. Trimming took 1 base from V and 4 from J, leaving 8 bases between them. The CDR3 sequence is 14 residues long. The germline CDR1 and CDR2 sequences are MNHNS and SASEGT. The CDR3 sequence: CASSEEGGYNEQFF. CDR3 nucleotides: TGTGCCAGCAGTGAAGAAGGAGGATACAATGAGCAGTTCTTC.

The sample holds a few counts of this clone. The genes are TRBV15 and TRBJ2-2; 12 bases are a match to TRBD1. There are 19 residues in the CDR3. CDR1 is LNHNV and CDR2 is YYDKDF in the germline V gene (reference sequence). J lost 6 bases, V lost 0 bases, and 11 bases had no gene match. The CDR3 DNA sequence: TGTGCCACCAGCAGAGATCCCAATTTGGGACAGGGGGCACCCGGGGAGCTGTTTTTT. This gives the protein CATSRDPNLGQGAPGELFF.

This chain links TRBV27 with TRBJ1-4; 9 nucleotides align to TRBD1. V lost 4 bases, J lost 3 bases, and 9 bases stayed unmatched. The CDR3 is 17 amino acids. CDR1 MNHEY and CDR2 SMNVEV come from the germline V gene (reference sequence). CDR3 amino acids: CASSSPDRGEPNEKLFF. In DNA, the CDR3 is TGTGCCAGCAGTTCACCGGACAGGGGCGAACCTAATGAAAAACTGTTTTTT.

The rearrangement links TRBV5-8 to TRBJ2-7; D unclear. This CDR3 has 13 residues. Germline V gives CDR1 SGHTS, CDR2 YDEGEE. V was trimmed by 2 bases and J by 3 bases, leaving 9 bases between them. The CDR3 DNA is TGTGCCAGCAGCTTTTTTACGGTCTACGAGCAGTACTTC. Its protein is CASSFFTVYEQYF. Supplemented by reference TRBV5-8 and TRBJ2-7, the full variable domain reads EAGVTQSPTHLIKTRGQQATLRCSPISGHTSVYWYQQALGLGLQFLLWYDEGEERNRGNFPPRFSGRQFPNYSSELNVNALELEDSALYLCASSFFTVYEQYFGPGTRLTVT.

V gene TRBV19 combines with J gene TRBJ2-1; TRBD2 agrees at 10 bases. After removal of 7 bases from V and 0 bases from J, the junction contained 6 bases not matched to a gene. The CDR3 has 16 residues. CDR1 and CDR2 from the germline V gene are LNHDA and SQIVND (reference sequence). The chain's CDR3 is CASNLAGDHSYNEQFF. The CDR3 bases are TGTGCCAGTAACCTAGCGGGGGATCACTCCTACAATGAGCAGTTCTTC.

The chain couples TRBV18 to TRBJ1-2; 7 bases agree with TRBD1. The CDR3 contains 12 residues. V lost 4 bases, J lost 5 bases, and 1 base stayed unmatched. Germline V CDR1 and CDR2: KGHSH, LQKENI. The CDR3 region is CASSQQGYGYTF. CDR3 DNA sequence: TGTGCCAGCTCACAACAGGGGTATGGCTACACCTTC.

The gene calls are TRBV6-1 and TRBJ2-1, with a possible D match to TRBD1 (6 bases). Trimming took off 1 base at V and 5 bases at J, with 15 bases between the two ends. CDR3 length equals 16 residues. Germline assignment: CDR1 MNHNS and CDR2 SASEGT. In DNA, the CDR3 is TGTGCCAGCAGTGAAGAGGTCAGGGGCCCTAACAATGAGCAGTTCTTC. It encodes CASSEEVRGPNNEQFF.

This chain connects TRBV12-3 or TRBV12-4 to TRBJ1-1, with D unclear. The V and J ends lost 3 bases and 7 bases respectively, with 6 bases between them. The CDR3 runs 11 residues. The CDR3 here is CASSLAGEAFF. The CDR3, as DNA: TGTGCCAGCAGTTTGGCAGGTGAAGCTTTCTTT.

The gene calls are TRBV30 and TRBJ2-5, with D maybe TRBD2 (6 bases). This CDR3 contains 16 residues. V was trimmed by 0 bases and J by 5 bases, leaving 19 bases between them. Germline CDR1 GTSNPN, CDR2 SVGIG (reference sequence). The DNA for the CDR3 is TGTGCCTGGAGTGTAACCAGGCTCGGGGGAAGGGAGACCCAGTACTTC. Translated: CAWSVTRLGGRETQYF.

The genes are TRBV10-3 and TRBJ1-5; D may be TRBD1 (5 bases). Germline V lookup: CDR1 ENHRY, CDR2 SYGVKD. This CDR3 contains 12 residues. V dropped 10 bases and J dropped 8 bases, with 15 bases sitting between them. The CDR3: CATHQGGEPQHF. CDR3 in DNA: TGTGCCACCCACCAGGGCGGGGAGCCCCAGCATTTT.

A note on this clone: The same CDR3 also results from other DNA sequences found in this sample. This chain links TRBV6-1 with TRBJ2-7, with 9 nucleotides matching TRBD2. Germline V gene lookup returns CDR1 MNHNS and CDR2 SASEGT. The trim removed 0 bases at V and 3 bases at J, leaving 0 bases unmatched. This CDR3 has 14 amino acids. Here the CDR3 DNA reads TGTGCCAGCAGTGAAGCTAGCGGGAGCTACGAGCAGTACTTC. Translating gives CASSEASGSYEQYF.

The chain employs TRBV15 and TRBJ2-3; 7 bases line up with TRBD2. CDR1 is LNHNV, CDR2 YYDKDF, per germline (reference sequence). This CDR3 has 15 residues. V was clipped by 6 bases and J by 3 bases; unmatched bases: 9. CDR3 in DNA: TGTGCCACCAGACCAACTAGCGCCGGGACAGATACGCAGTATTTT. Translating gives CATRPTSAGTDTQYF.

This chain connects TRBV5-1 to TRBJ1-2; D is unresolved. The CDR3 consists of 14 residues. With 0 bases removed from V and 7 bases from J, the gap between germline ends came to 13 bases. The germline CDR1 and CDR2 sequences are SGHRS and YFSETQ. The CDR3 coding sequence is TGCGCCAGCAGCTTGGACAGTGCCGTGGGTGGCTACACCTTC. Its translation is CASSLDSAVGGYTF.